What follows are 18 T cell receptor beta chains derived from one specimen sequenced in a study of cytomegalovirus exposure and HLA in healthy donors. It was with 60 Vbeta and 13 Jbeta primers that the PCR ran. The repertoire was sequenced with immunoSEQ multiplex PCR; TCRdb's copy has only in-frame clones and lacks some. The sample records tens of thousands of clones, approximately 75% being singletons. Sequenced material: PBMCs. The receptors stem from a woman in her thirties or forties in good health and CMV-seropositive.

The rearrangement uses TRBV5-6 and TRBJ2-7; 9 positions agree with TRBD1. This CDR3 is built from 15 residues. Germline CDR1 SGHDT, CDR2 YYEEEE. The V segment lost 1 base and the J segment 2 bases; nucleotides outside the gene matches: 4. The CDR3 region is CASSLLGQGTYEQYF. CDR3 sequence (DNA): TGTGCCAGCAGCTTGTTGGGACAGGGAACCTACGAGCAGTACTTC.

CDR3 in amino acids: CASTPTGRLGSPLHF. CDR3 DNA sequence: TGTGCCAGCACTCCGACAGGGAGATTGGGTTCACCCCTCCACTTT. The chain carries TRBV21-1 and TRBJ1-6; TRBD1 is taken as the D call from the table, unchecked against the DNA. TRBV21-1 is termed a pseudogene. CDR3 length: 15 amino acids.

V is TRBV10-2 and J is TRBJ2-7; perhaps TRBD2 as D (6 bases). Between the trimmed V and J ends, which lost 8 bases and 2 bases, there was a span of 10 bases. The CDR3 spans 12 residues. The germline V gene encodes CDR1 WSHSY and CDR2 SAAADI. CDR3 coding DNA: TGCGCCAGCTCCGGGACTGCCTACGAGCAGTACTTC. Translated, it gives CASSGTAYEQYF.

A remark on this clone: A read error may produce the germline difference seen at one junction end. V usage is TRBV7-7 and J usage is TRBJ1-1; no definite D call. The CDR3 runs 8 residues. Germline-derived CDR1 and CDR2 are SSHAT and FNYEAQ (reference sequence). The CDR3 spells CASSAGLF. The CDR3 bases are TGTGCCAGCAGCGCAGGCCTCTTT.

This clone was picked up one time. The chain couples TRBV9 to TRBJ2-2; 8 positions agree with TRBD1. V lost 0 bases to trimming and J lost 4 bases; unmatched junction nucleotides: 5. The CDR3 contains 16 residues. CDR1 SGDLS and CDR2 YYNGEE come from the germline V gene. CDR3 nucleotide sequence: TGTGCCAGCAGCGTAGTTGTAGGGACAGGCACCGGGGAGCTGTTTTTT. This sequence encodes CASSVVVGTGTGELFF. Full variable domain (remainder filled in from reference TRBV9 and TRBJ2-2): DSGVTQTPKHLITATGQRVTLRCSPRSGDLSVYWYQQSLDQGLQFLIQYYNGEERAKGNILERFSAQQFPDLHSELNLSSLELGDSALYFCASSVVVGTGTGELFFGEGSRLTVL.

This chain joins TRBV28 and TRBJ2-2, with D tentatively TRBD1 (6 bases). Germline CDR1 MDHEN, CDR2 SYDVKM. Trimming cost V 5 bases and J 5 bases, with 24 bases left between them. The CDR3 is 18 amino acids. The CDR3 DNA reads as TGTGCCAGCAGTCCCCCTATGTTCGGGCTAGGGGGTACCGGGGAGCTGTTTTTT. Its translation: CASSPPMFGLGGTGELFF.

This rearrangement joins TRBV11-3 to TRBJ2-5, with D unresolved. V dropped 3 bases and J dropped 5 bases, with 4 bases sitting between them. Germline CDR1 and CDR2: SGHNT and YENEEA. CDR3 length: 11 residues. DNA of the CDR3: TGTGCCAGCAGCTTTAGCGAGACCCAGTACTTC. This translates into CASSFSETQYF.

The V and J genes are TRBV5-1 and TRBJ1-6; 9 bases map to TRBD1. CDR3 size: 14 residues. Germline CDR1 and CDR2: SGHRS and YFSETQ. Trimming removed 5 bases from V and 13 bases from J; junction bases left unmatched: 10. Written as DNA, the CDR3 is TGCGCCAGCAGGGCGGGGACAGGGAGTGGGCCCCTCCACTTT. Amino acids: CASRAGTGSGPLHF. Using reference TRBV5-1 and TRBJ1-6 for the parts outside the CDR3, the full variable domain is KAGVTQTPRYLIKTRGQQVTLSCSPISGHRSVSWYQQTPGQGLQFLFEYFSETQRNKGNFPGRFSGRQFSNSRSEMNVSTLELGDSALYLCASRAGTGSGPLHFGNGTRLTVT.

This clone occurred once. This specimen includes other DNA sequences encoding the same CDR3. The rearrangement links TRBV6-1 to TRBJ1-1; a weak D match, TRBD1 (5 bases). Germline values: CDR1 MNHNS, CDR2 SASEGT. The CDR3 runs to 13 residues. The V end was cut by 4 bases, the J end by 0 bases, with 6 bases between. For the CDR3, the DNA is TGTGCCAGCAGTGGACAGATGAACACTGAAGCTTTCTTT. Residues: CASSGQMNTEAFF.

This chain uses TRBV2 with TRBJ2-6, with D possibly TRBD1 on 6 matching bases. The CDR3 spans 17 residues. CDR1 is SNHLY, CDR2 FYNNEI, per germline. Trimming removed 9 bases from V and 0 bases from J, with 18 bases in between. The CDR3, as DNA: TGTGCCAGTACCCGGGACATTCCAAGCTCTGGGGCCAACGTCCTGACTTTC. The encoded protein is CASTRDIPSSGANVLTF.

The table lists this clone with a few counts. This chain links TRBV11-3 with TRBJ1-3, with D hard to call. Germline assignment: CDR1 SGHNT and CDR2 YENEEA. This CDR3 has 13 residues. V lost 5 bases to trimming and J lost 2 bases, with 7 bases between them. The CDR3 loop reads CASSPQAGNTIYF. DNA for the CDR3: TGTGCCAGCAGCCCCCAGGCTGGAAACACCATATATTTT.

The V gene is TRBV6-5, the J gene TRBJ2-3; possible D gene TRBD2, 6 bases. The germline CDR1 and CDR2 sequences are MNHEY and SVGAGI. The V end lost 0 bases, the J end lost 5 bases, and 12 bases lay between the germline ends. The CDR3 runs to 15 residues. DNA of the CDR3: TGTGCCAGCAGTTACTCGTCTGGGAGGCAAGATACGCAGTATTTT. It is translated as CASSYSSGRQDTQYF.

This chain joins TRBV5-3 and TRBJ2-3, with TRBD2 as a possible D gene (5 bases). TRBV5-3 is filed as an ORF, its function uncertain. Trimming cost V 8 bases and J 1 base, with 14 bases left between them. The CDR3 totals 14 residues. The CDR3 region is CASRVSDRTDTQYF. CDR3 nucleotides: TGTGCCAGCCGGGTTAGCGACCGCACAGATACGCAGTATTTT.

Concerning this clone: This specimen includes other DNA sequences encoding the same CDR3. This chain links TRBV18 with TRBJ1-1; TRBD1 might be the D (5 bases). The ends were cut back, 3 bases at V and 1 base at J, with 9 bases in the middle. This CDR3 has 14 residues. Germline values: CDR1 KGHSH, CDR2 LQKENI. The CDR3 spells CASSPLGGNTEAFF. CDR3 nucleotide sequence: TGTGCCAGCTCACCTCTCGGGGGGAACACTGAAGCTTTCTTT.

The chain recombines TRBV25-1 with TRBJ1-2; no firm D call. V lost 6 bases and J 4 bases, leaving 6 bases between the germline ends. This CDR3 has 11 residues. Germline V gene data show CDR1 as MGHDK and CDR2 as SYGVNS. CDR3 sequence: CASSSVYGYTF. CDR3 in DNA: TGTGCCAGCAGCTCAGTCTATGGCTACACCTTC.

This clone came up a few times. This chain joins TRBV5-4 and TRBJ1-4; D is possibly TRBD1 (6 bases). V was shortened by 4 bases and J by 4 bases, with 17 bases between the two germline ends. Germline values: CDR1 SGHNT, CDR2 YYREEE (reference sequence). The CDR3 runs 16 residues. The CDR3 region is CASSPHLEGHNEKLFF. The CDR3 nucleotides read TGTGCCAGCAGCCCCCACCTCGAGGGACATAATGAAAAACTGTTTTTT.

The V gene is TRBV5-6, the J gene TRBJ2-5, with 7 bases lining up with TRBD1. This CDR3 is built from 16 residues. The germline CDR1 and CDR2 sequences are SGHDT and YYEEEE. J lost 7 bases, V lost 3 bases, and 15 bases had no gene match. The DNA for the CDR3 is TGTGCCAGCAGCTCGATAGACAGGGCCCCTATGGCGACCCAGTACTTC. Translation gives CASSSIDRAPMATQYF.

This clone was seen once. The chain recombines TRBV6-4 with TRBJ2-7, with D maybe TRBD1 (6 bases). The CDR3 sequence is 14 residues long. Trimming took 1 base from V and 11 from J, leaving 18 bases between them. Germline CDR1 MRHNA, CDR2 SNTAGT. The DNA of the CDR3 is TGTGCCAGCAGTGACTACAGGGTATCCATAAAGGAGTACTTC. It is translated as CASSDYRVSIKEYF.